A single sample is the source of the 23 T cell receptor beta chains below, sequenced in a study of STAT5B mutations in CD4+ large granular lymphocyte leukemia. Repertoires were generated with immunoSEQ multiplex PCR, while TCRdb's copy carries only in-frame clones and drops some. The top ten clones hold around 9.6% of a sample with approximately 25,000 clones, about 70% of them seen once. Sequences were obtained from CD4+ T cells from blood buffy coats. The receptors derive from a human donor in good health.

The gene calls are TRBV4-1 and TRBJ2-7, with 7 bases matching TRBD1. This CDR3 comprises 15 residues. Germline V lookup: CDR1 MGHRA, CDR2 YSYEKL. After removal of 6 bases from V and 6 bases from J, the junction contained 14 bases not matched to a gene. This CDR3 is CASRLEGGSLGEQYV. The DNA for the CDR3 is TGCGCCAGCAGACTCGAAGGGGGCAGCTTGGGCGAGCAGTACGTC.

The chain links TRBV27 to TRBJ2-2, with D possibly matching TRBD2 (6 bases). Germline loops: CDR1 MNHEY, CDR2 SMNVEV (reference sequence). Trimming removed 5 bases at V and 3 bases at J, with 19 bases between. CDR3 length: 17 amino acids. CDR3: CASSPGSGSGYTGELFF. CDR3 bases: TGTGCCAGCAGTCCAGGTTCGGGCAGCGGGTACACCGGGGAGCTGTTTTTT.

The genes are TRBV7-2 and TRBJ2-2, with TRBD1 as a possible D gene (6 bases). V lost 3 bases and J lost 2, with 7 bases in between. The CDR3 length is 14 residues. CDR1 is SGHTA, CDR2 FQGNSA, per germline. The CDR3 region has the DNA TGTGCCAGCAGCTTGGGACACAACACCGGGGAGCTGTTTTTT. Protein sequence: CASSLGHNTGELFF.

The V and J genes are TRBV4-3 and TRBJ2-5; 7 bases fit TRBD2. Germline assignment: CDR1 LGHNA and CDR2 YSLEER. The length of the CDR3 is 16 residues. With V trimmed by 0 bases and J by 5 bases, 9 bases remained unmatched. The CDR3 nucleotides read TGCGCCAGCAGCCAAGATTGGGCTAGGGGAGGGGAGACCCAGTACTTC. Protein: CASSQDWARGGETQYF.

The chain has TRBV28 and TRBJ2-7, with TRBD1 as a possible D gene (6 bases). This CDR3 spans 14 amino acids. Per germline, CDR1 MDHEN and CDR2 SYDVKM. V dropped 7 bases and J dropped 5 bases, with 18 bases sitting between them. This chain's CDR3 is CASNSPTTGNEQYF. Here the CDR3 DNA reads TGTGCCAGCAACTCGCCTACTACAGGGAACGAGCAGTACTTC.

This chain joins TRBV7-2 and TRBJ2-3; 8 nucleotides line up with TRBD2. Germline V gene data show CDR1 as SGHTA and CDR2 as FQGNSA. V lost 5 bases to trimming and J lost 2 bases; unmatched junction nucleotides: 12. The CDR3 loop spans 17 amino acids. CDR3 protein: CASSLERTSLFTDTQYF. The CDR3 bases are TGTGCCAGCAGCCTAGAGAGGACTAGCCTTTTCACAGATACGCAGTATTTT.

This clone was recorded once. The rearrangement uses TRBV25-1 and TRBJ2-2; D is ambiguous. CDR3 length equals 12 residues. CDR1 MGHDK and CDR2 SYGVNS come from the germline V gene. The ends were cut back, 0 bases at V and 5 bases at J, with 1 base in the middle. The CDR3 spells CASSEYTGELFF. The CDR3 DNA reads TGTGCCAGCAGTGAATATACCGGGGAGCTGTTTTTT.

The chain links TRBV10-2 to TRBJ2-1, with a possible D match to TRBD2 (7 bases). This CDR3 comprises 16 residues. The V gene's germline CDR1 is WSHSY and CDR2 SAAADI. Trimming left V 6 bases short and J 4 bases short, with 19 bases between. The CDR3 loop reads CASSLEGGLRYNEQFF. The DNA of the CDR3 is TGCGCCAGCAGCTTAGAGGGGGGACTAAGATACAATGAGCAGTTCTTC.

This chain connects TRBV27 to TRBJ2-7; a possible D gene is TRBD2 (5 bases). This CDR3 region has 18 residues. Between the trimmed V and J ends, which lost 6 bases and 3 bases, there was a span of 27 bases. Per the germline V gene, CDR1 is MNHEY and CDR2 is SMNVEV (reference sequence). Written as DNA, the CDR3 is TGTGCCAGCAGGAGGGCCTGGAATCAAGGTCCACCCCTCTACGAGCAGTACTTC. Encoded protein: CASRRAWNQGPPLYEQYF.

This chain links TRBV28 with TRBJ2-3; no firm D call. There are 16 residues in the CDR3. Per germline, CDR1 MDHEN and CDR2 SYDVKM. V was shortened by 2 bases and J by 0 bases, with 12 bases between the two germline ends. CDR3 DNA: TGTGCCAGCAGTTTAGGTTGGCTAGGGAGCACAGATACGCAGTATTTT. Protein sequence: CASSLGWLGSTDTQYF.

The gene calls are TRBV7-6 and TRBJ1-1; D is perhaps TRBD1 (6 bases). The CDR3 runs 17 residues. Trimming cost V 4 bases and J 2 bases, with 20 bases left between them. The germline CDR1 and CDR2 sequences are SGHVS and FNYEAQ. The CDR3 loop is CASSSQGLMFPNTEAFF. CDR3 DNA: TGTGCCAGCAGCTCTCAGGGGTTAATGTTCCCAAACACTGAAGCTTTCTTT.

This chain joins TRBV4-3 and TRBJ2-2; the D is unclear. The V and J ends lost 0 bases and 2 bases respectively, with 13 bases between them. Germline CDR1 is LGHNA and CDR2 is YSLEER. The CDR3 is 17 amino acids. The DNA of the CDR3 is TGCGCCAGCAGCCAAGAGGGTGGAAGGGTTAACACCGGGGAGCTGTTTTTT. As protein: CASSQEGGRVNTGELFF.

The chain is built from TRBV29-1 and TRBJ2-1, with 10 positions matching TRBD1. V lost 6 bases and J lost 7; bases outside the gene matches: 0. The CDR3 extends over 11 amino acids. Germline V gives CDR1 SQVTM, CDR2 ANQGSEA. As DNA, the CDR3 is TGCAGCGTGGACAGGGGGAATGAGCAGTTCTTC. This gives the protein CSVDRGNEQFF.

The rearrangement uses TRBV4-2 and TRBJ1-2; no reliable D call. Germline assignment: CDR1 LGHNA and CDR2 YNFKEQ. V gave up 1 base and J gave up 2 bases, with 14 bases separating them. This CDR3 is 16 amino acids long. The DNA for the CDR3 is TGTGCCAGCAGCCAAGTGTTCGCAGGATCCAACTATGGCTACACCTTC. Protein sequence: CASSQVFAGSNYGYTF.

Here the CDR3 reads CASSSQGGGNTIYF. CDR3 nucleotide sequence: TGTGCCAGCAGCTCACAGGGTGGTGGAAACACCATATATTTT. This chain links TRBV7-2 with TRBJ1-3; possible D gene TRBD1, 6 bases. Trimming took 4 bases from V and 3 from J, leaving 10 bases between them. The CDR3 consists of 14 residues. The germline V gene encodes CDR1 SGHTA and CDR2 FQGNSA.

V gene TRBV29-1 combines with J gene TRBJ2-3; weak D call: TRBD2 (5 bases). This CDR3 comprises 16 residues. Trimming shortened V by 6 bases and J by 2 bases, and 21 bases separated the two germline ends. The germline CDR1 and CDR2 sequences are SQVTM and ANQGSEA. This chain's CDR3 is CSVGVGPADLTDTQYF. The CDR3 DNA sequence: TGCAGCGTCGGGGTTGGGCCAGCGGATCTCACAGATACGCAGTATTTT.

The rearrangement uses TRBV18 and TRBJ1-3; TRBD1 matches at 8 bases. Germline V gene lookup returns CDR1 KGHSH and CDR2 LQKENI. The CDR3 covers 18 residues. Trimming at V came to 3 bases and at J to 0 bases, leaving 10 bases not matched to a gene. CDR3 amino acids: CASSPTGQGAYSGNTIYF. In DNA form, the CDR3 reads TGTGCCAGCTCACCGACAGGACAGGGCGCTTACTCTGGAAACACCATATATTTT.

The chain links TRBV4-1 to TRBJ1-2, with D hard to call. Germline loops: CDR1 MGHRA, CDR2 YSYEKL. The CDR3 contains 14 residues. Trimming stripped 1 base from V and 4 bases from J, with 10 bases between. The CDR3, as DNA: TGCGCCAGCAGCCAAGGTGCCGGTCCCTATGGCTACACCTTC. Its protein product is CASSQGAGPYGYTF.

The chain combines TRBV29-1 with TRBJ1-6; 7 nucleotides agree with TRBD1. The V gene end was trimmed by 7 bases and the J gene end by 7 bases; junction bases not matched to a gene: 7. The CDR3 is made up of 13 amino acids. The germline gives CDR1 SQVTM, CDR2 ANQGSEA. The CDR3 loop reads CSATEGANSPLHF. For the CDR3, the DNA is TGCAGCGCGACTGAGGGGGCGAATTCACCCCTCCACTTT.

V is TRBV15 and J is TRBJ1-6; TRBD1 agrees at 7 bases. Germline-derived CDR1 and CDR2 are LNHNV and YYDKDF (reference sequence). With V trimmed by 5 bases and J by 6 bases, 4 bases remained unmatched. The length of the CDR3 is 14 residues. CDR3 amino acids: CATSGTARNSPLHF. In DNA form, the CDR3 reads TGTGCCACCAGCGGGACAGCCCGTAATTCACCCCTCCACTTT.

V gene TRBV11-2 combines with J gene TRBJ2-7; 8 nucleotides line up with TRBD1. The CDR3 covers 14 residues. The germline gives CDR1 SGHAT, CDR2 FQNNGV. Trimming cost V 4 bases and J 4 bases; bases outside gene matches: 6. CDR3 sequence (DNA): TGTGCCAGCAGCTCTCGACAGGGGCTATACGAGCAGTACTTC. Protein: CASSSRQGLYEQYF.

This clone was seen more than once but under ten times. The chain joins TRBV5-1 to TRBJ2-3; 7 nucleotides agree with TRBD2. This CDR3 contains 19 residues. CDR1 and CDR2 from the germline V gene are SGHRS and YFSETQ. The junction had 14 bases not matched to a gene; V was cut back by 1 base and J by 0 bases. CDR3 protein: CASSLKSSAGVRSTDTQYF. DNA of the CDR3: TGCGCCAGCAGCTTGAAATCTAGCGCGGGGGTCCGTAGCACAGATACGCAGTATTTT.

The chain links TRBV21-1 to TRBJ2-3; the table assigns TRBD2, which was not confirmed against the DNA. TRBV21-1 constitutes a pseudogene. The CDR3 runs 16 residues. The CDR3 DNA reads TGTGCCAGCACAGCGGGACTAGCGGGGAGCACAGATACGCAGTATTTT. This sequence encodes CASTAGLAGSTDTQYF.